These 23 T cell receptor beta chains came from one sample sequenced in a study of blood T cell repertoires in COVID-19. The data were produced by immunoSEQ multiplex PCR, yet TCRdb's version contains in-frame clones alone and is incomplete. The table includes approximately 220,000 clones, roughly 84% detected once. The source material was peripheral blood. These receptors were taken from a woman aged 55-70 years who had recovered from COVID-19.

A few counts support this clone. This rearrangement joins TRBV9 to TRBJ1-1, with D unclear. Trimming pared 4 bases from V and 0 bases from J, leaving 13 bases between. Germline CDR1 SGDLS, CDR2 YYNGEE. The CDR3 covers 15 residues. The CDR3 bases are TGTGCCAGCAGCCTAGGGAGGGCGGTGAACACTGAAGCTTTCTTT. As protein: CASSLGRAVNTEAFF.

The chain carries TRBV2 and TRBJ2-2; D is perhaps TRBD1 (5 bases). The germline V and J ends were trimmed by 4 bases and 3 bases, with 12 bases remaining between them. Germline V gene lookup returns CDR1 SNHLY and CDR2 FYNNEI. This CDR3 spans 15 amino acids. Here the CDR3 reads CASSGEDTYTGELFF. CDR3 nucleotide sequence: TGTGCCAGCAGTGGAGAGGACACATACACCGGGGAGCTGTTTTTT.

This clone was recorded a few times. This chain uses TRBV6-4 with TRBJ2-7; 8 nucleotides align to TRBD1. The CDR3 runs to 15 residues. V gave up 6 bases and J gave up 1 base; unmatched junction bases: 8. Germline-derived CDR1 and CDR2 are MRHNA and SNTAGT. Written as DNA, the CDR3 is TGTGCCAGCAGAGCCTTTGGGACAGGATCCTACGAGCAGTACTTC. Amino acid sequence: CASRAFGTGSYEQYF.

V and J are TRBV10-3 and TRBJ2-7; the match to TRBD1 covers 7 bases. Germline trimming cut 6 bases from V and 1 base from J; bases unmatched to any gene: 6. CDR1 and CDR2 from the germline V gene are ENHRY and SYGVKD. The CDR3 covers 14 residues. CDR3 loop: CAIRSGTESYEQYF. For the CDR3, the DNA is TGTGCCATCAGATCCGGGACAGAATCCTACGAGCAGTACTTC.

The chain recombines TRBV7-3 with TRBJ2-2; 10 positions agree with TRBD2. This CDR3 spans 15 amino acids. Germline assignment: CDR1 SGHTA and CDR2 FQGTGA. Trimming cost V 4 bases and J 5 bases; bases outside gene matches: 4. CDR3 region: CASSSPGLATGELFF. CDR3 sequence (DNA): TGTGCCAGCAGCTCCCCGGGACTAGCGACCGGGGAGCTGTTTTTT.

This chain uses TRBV12-5 with TRBJ1-2, with 9 bases matching TRBD1. After removal of 3 bases from V and 3 bases from J, the junction contained 2 bases not matched to a gene. The CDR3 sequence is 14 residues long. Germline V gives CDR1 LGHNT, CDR2 FRNRAP. The CDR3 reads CASGLRDRDYGYTF. For the CDR3, the DNA is TGTGCTAGTGGTTTAAGGGACAGGGACTATGGCTACACCTTC.

J is TRBJ2-3 and V is TRBV28; 11 nucleotides match TRBD2. Looked up from germline, CDR1 is MDHEN and CDR2 is SYDVKM. This CDR3 contains 14 residues. V dropped 5 bases and J dropped 4; count of bases not matched to a gene: 2. The chain's CDR3 is CASSVSGGADTQYF. The CDR3 DNA is TGTGCCAGCAGTGTTAGCGGGGGGGCAGATACGCAGTATTTT.

The chain recombines TRBV5-6 with TRBJ1-2, with TRBD1 as a possible D gene (5 bases). The CDR3 has 14 residues. CDR1 and CDR2 from the germline V gene are SGHDT and YYEEEE. The ends were cut back, 0 bases at V and 8 bases at J, with 14 bases in the middle. The CDR3 DNA is TGTGCCAGCAGCTTGGACTCAGGGTGGTCAGGCTACACCTTC. Amino acids: CASSLDSGWSGYTF.

This chain links TRBV27 with TRBJ1-2; 7 bases line up with TRBD1. Trimming at V came to 3 bases and at J to 6 bases, leaving 13 bases not matched to a gene. Germline loops: CDR1 MNHEY, CDR2 SMNVEV (reference sequence). The CDR3 is made up of 16 amino acids. The DNA of the CDR3 is TGTGCCAGCAGTTTTTGGGGGTCAAGACAGGGAAATGGCTACACCTTC. Translation gives CASSFWGSRQGNGYTF.

CDR3: CASSAQGRETQYF. The CDR3 DNA sequence: TGTGCCAGTAGTGCTCAGGGAAGAGAGACCCAGTACTTC. The chain joins TRBV19 to TRBJ2-5; D may be TRBD1 (5 bases). This CDR3 comprises 13 residues. V shed 5 bases and J shed 4 bases, with 11 bases lying between them. Per the germline V gene, CDR1 is LNHDA and CDR2 is SQIVND (reference sequence).

The V and J genes are TRBV6-6 and TRBJ2-2, with TRBD2 matching 11 bases. In germline, CDR1 is MNHNY, CDR2 SVGAGI (reference sequence). Trimming removed 5 bases from V and 5 bases from J; junction bases left unmatched: 4. CDR3 length equals 15 residues. The CDR3 spells CASSILAGGTGELFF. CDR3 coding DNA: TGTGCCAGCAGTATCCTAGCGGGGGGAACCGGGGAGCTGTTTTTT.

The rearrangement links TRBV19 to TRBJ2-1; 8 bases agree with TRBD1. The CDR3 is made up of 16 amino acids. Germline CDR1 and CDR2: LNHDA and SQIVND (reference sequence). The trim removed 4 bases at V and 3 bases at J, leaving 8 bases unmatched. CDR3 DNA sequence: TGTGCCAGTAGTAGGACAGGGACCGAATACTACAATGAGCAGTTCTTC. This encodes CASSRTGTEYYNEQFF.

CDR3 DNA sequence: TGTGCCAGCAGGGCAGGGGGCACTGAAGCTTTCTTT. This sequence encodes CASRAGGTEAFF. The chain uses TRBV3-1 (or the pseudogene TRBV3-2) and TRBJ1-1, with 7 bases fitting TRBD1. Germline trimming cut 6 bases from V and 4 bases from J; bases unmatched to any gene: 2. This CDR3 contains 12 residues. Germline CDR1 reads LGHDT; CDR2 reads YNNKEL (reference sequence).

This clone was seen a few times. V usage is TRBV19 and J usage is TRBJ1-1; 9 positions match TRBD1. The CDR3 loop spans 15 amino acids. Germline CDR1 and CDR2: LNHDA and SQIVND (reference sequence). Trimming at V came to 9 bases and at J to 1 base, leaving 9 bases not matched to a gene. CDR3 bases: TGTGCCAGCAAGTTACAGGGGGCGGGGAACACTGAAGCTTTCTTT. This translates into CASKLQGAGNTEAFF.

This clone was recorded once. The V gene is TRBV3-1 (or the pseudogene TRBV3-2), the J gene TRBJ2-3; D gene unclear. The V end was cut by 0 bases, the J end by 1 base, with 8 bases between. This CDR3 is 15 amino acids long. CDR1 is LGHDT, CDR2 YNNKEL, per germline (reference sequence). CDR3 coding DNA: TGTGCCAGCAGCCAAGAGCGACACCGCACAGATACGCAGTATTTT. Its translation is CASSQERHRTDTQYF.

The chain employs TRBV7-3 and TRBJ1-2, with D possibly matching TRBD1 (5 bases). Germline values: CDR1 SGHTA, CDR2 FQGTGA. CDR3 size: 13 residues. V was pared by 5 bases and J by 8 bases, with 15 bases between. The CDR3 DNA reads TGTGCCAGCAGCCCAGGGTCGACGCGGGGCTACACCTTC. Translating it yields CASSPGSTRGYTF.

This chain joins TRBV29-1 and TRBJ2-7; no clear D. V shed 5 bases and J shed 3 bases, with 8 bases lying between them. Per the germline V gene, CDR1 is SQVTM and CDR2 is ANQGSEA. This CDR3 contains 11 residues. The CDR3 here is CSVYLNYEQYF. The DNA for the CDR3 is TGCAGCGTTTACCTAAACTACGAGCAGTACTTC.

The genes are TRBV5-5 and TRBJ1-5; TRBD1 aligns across 8 bases. CDR1 is SGHKS, CDR2 YYEKEE, per germline (reference sequence). The CDR3 spans 15 residues. Germline trimming cut 4 bases from V and 5 bases from J; bases unmatched to any gene: 8. The chain's CDR3 is CASSIGQGAYQPQHF. CDR3 coding DNA: TGTGCCAGCAGCATTGGACAGGGAGCTTATCAGCCCCAGCATTTT.

The rearrangement links TRBV9 to TRBJ1-6; TRBD1 matches 9 bases. The germline gives CDR1 SGDLS, CDR2 YYNGEE. This CDR3 comprises 15 residues. The trim removed 0 bases at V and 9 bases at J, leaving 4 bases unmatched. CDR3 region: CASSVDRGLGSPLHF. The CDR3 DNA sequence: TGTGCCAGCAGCGTAGACAGGGGGCTTGGTTCACCCCTCCACTTT.

The CDR3 here is CASSIEAGEEKLFF. DNA of the CDR3: TGTGCCAGTAGTATCGAGGCAGGGGAAGAAAAACTGTTTTTT. The genes are TRBV19 and TRBJ1-4, with a tentative D call TRBD1 (6 bases). Germline V lookup: CDR1 LNHDA, CDR2 SQIVND (reference sequence). V shed 3 bases and J shed 8 bases, with 13 bases lying between them. CDR3 size: 14 residues. Full variable domain (remainder filled in from reference TRBV19 and TRBJ1-4): DGGITQSPKYLFRKEGQNVTLSCEQNLNHDAMYWYRQDPGQGLRLIYYSQIVNDFQKGDIAEGYSVSREKKESFPLTVTSAQKNPTAFYLCASSIEAGEEKLFFGSGTQLSVL.

This clone turned up a few times. The CDR3 sequence: CAWSTTGEDEKLFF. The CDR3 nucleotides are TGTGCCTGGAGTACGACAGGGGAGGATGAAAAACTGTTTTTT. The chain links TRBV30 to TRBJ1-4, with 8 bases aligning to TRBD1. The CDR3 has 14 residues. Germline CDR1 is GTSNPN and CDR2 is SVGIG (reference sequence). V trimming: 2 bases; J trimming: 6 bases; junction bases outside the gene matches: 5.

The rearrangement uses TRBV3-1 (or the pseudogene TRBV3-2) and TRBJ1-2, with 9 positions matching TRBD1. CDR1 is LGHDT and CDR2 is YNNKEL in the germline V gene (reference sequence). The ends lost 6 bases at V and 2 bases at J; junction bases unmatched: 7. There are 15 residues in the CDR3. In nucleotides, the CDR3 is TGTGCCAGCAGTCCGAGGACAGGGGAGAACTATGGCTACACCTTC. As protein: CASSPRTGENYGYTF.

This clone was detected a few times. This chain connects TRBV5-1 to TRBJ2-3, with 8 bases lining up with TRBD2. Germline V gives CDR1 SGHRS, CDR2 YFSETQ. Germline trimming cut 2 bases from V and 4 bases from J; bases unmatched to any gene: 6. This CDR3 comprises 15 residues. The CDR3 loop reads CASSFNTGGADTQYF. The CDR3 region has the DNA TGCGCCAGCAGCTTTAATACCGGGGGGGCAGATACGCAGTATTTT.